Sequencing of this T cell receptor (beta chain) was carried out in a study of T cell responses to AZD1222 COVID-19 vaccine. General observations from the study: Spike-wide vaccine-associated CD4 TCRs dominated at 160-218 and 743-854. Donor demographics were predominantly white British with a female majority; clonal diversity may be underestimated. Just a handful of AZD1222 recipients tested seropositive at baseline. In the spike-specific TCR repertoire, nearly half reportedly target unmutated variant regions.

Remarks on this clone: Its specificity is unknown.

Sequencing was performed with immunoSEQ multiplex PCR; in TCRdb, only in-frame clones are kept and a portion is missing. The sample consists of around 150,000 clones, roughly nine tenths of them appearing once. CDR1 and CDR2 (germline): SGHAT, FQDESV (reference sequence). The CDR3 runs 14 residues. After removal of 4 bases from V and 2 bases from J, the junction contained 3 bases not matched to a gene. The sequence was obtained from an adult who received the MenACWY meningococcal vaccine as a control. The sequences come from peripheral blood, collected 28 days after the second dose of the MenACWY control vaccine. The V gene is TRBV11-1, the J gene TRBJ2-3, with 7 nucleotides matching TRBD1. The CDR3 spells CASSSGTDTDTQYF. As DNA, the CDR3 is TGTGCCAGCAGCTCCGGGACAGACACAGATACGCAGTATTTT.